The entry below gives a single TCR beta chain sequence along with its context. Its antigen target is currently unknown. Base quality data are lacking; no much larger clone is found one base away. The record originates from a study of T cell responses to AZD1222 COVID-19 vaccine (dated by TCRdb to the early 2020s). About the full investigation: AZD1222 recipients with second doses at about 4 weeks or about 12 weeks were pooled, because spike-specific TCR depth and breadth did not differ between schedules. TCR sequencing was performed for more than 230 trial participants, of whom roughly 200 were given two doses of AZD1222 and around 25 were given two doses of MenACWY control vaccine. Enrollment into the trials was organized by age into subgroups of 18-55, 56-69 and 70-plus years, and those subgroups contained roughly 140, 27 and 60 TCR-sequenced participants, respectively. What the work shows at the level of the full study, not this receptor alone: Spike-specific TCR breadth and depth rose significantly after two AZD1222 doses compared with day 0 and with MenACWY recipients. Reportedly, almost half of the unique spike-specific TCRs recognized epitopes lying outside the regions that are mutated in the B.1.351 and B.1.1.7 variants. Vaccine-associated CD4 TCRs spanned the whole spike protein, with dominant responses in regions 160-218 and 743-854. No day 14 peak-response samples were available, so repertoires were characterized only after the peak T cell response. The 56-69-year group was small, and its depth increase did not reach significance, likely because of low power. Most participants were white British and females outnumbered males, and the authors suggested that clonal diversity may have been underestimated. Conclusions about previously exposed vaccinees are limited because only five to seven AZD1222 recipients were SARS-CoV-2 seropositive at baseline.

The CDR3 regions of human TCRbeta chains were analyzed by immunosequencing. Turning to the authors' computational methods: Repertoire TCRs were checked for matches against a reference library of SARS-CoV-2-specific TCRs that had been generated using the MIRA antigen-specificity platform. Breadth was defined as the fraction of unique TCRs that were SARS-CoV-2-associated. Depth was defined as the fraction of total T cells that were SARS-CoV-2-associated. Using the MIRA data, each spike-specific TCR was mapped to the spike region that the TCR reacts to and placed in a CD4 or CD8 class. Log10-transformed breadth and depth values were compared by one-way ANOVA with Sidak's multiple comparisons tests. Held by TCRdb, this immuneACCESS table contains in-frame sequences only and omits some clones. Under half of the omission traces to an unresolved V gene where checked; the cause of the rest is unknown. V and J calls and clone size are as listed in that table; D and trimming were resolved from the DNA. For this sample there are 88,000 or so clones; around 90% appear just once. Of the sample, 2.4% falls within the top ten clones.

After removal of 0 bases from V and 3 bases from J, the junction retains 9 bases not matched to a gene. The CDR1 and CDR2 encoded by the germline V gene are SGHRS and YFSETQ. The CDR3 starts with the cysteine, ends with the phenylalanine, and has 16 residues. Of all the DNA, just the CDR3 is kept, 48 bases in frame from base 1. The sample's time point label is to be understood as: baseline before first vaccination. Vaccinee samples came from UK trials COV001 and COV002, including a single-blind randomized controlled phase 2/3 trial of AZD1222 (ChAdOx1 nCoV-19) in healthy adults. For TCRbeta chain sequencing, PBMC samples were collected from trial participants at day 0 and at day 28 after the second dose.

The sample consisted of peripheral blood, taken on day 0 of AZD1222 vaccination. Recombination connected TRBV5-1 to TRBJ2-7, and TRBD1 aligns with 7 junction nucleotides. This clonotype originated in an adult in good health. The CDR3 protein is CASSLGETGYGYEQYF. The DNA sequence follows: TGCGCCAGCAGCTTGGGGGAGACAGGGTACGGCTACGAGCAGTACTTC.